This entry is about one T cell receptor beta chain. The data were taken from a study of blood T cell repertoires in COVID-19. Study-wide context: Samples taken during acute and convalescent COVID-19 were collected in the United States, Italy and Spain. PBMCs, B-cell-depleted T cells, or T cells were the source of the cDNA or gDNA that made up the material.

The table came from immunoSEQ multiplex PCR; TCRdb's copy has only in-frame clones and leaves some out. The data show a few hundred thousand clones, 85% to 90% seen once. The V end was cut by 8 bases, the J end by 2 bases, with 10 bases between. CDR3 length equals 14 residues. Germline values: CDR1 MNHEY, CDR2 SVGAGI. The sequence came from a human donor in a cohort sampled during active COVID-19. The specimen was peripheral blood. V usage is TRBV6-5 and J usage is TRBJ1-6, with D hard to call. The CDR3 nucleotides read TGTGCCAGCCGGGTTAACCCCTATAATTCACCCCTCCACTTT. Encoded protein: CASRVNPYNSPLHF.